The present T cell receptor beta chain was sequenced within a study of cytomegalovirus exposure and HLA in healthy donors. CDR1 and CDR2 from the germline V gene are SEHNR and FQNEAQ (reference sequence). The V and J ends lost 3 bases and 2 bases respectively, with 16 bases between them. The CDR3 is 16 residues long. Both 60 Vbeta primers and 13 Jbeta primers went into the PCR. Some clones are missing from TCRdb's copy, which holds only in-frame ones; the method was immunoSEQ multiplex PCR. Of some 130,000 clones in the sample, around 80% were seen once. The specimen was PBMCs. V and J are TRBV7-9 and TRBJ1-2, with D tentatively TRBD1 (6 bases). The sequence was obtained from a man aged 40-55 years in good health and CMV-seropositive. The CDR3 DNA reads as TGTGCCAGCAGCTTGCAGGGTGAAGGGGGAAACTATGGCTACACCTTC. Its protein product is CASSLQGEGGNYGYTF.